Sequencing of this T cell receptor (beta chain) was carried out in a study of cytomegalovirus exposure and HLA in healthy donors. Whole-study findings and limits: Follow-up analysis seemed to connect common viral pathogens with several of the most significant clusters identified. Within a later analysis, the majority of CMV-associated TCR beta chains appeared HLA-restricted. Reports described diagnosis of cytomegalovirus status by the classifier as highly specific and sensitive.

This clone was detected a few times. The antigen is undetermined. Germline CDR1 SGHRS, CDR2 YFSETQ. The CDR3 spans 15 residues. Trimming took off 4 bases at V and 0 bases at J, with 8 bases between the two ends. This PCR relied on a set of 60 Vbeta primers and 13 Jbeta primers. TCRdb keeps only in-frame clones here, not all; method: immunoSEQ multiplex PCR. Among over 100,000 clones, approximately 80% were seen once, and the ten largest hold 12%. The sequence was obtained from a middle-aged woman in good health and CMV-seropositive. Sequencing was done on a sample of PBMCs. V usage is TRBV5-1 and J usage is TRBJ2-6; D is ambiguous. DNA of the CDR3: TGCGCCAGCAGCCCCGGAGTCTCTGGGGCCAACGTCCTGACTTTC. This codes for CASSPGVSGANVLTF. Full variable domain (remainder filled in from reference TRBV5-1 and TRBJ2-6): KAGVTQTPRYLIKTRGQQVTLSCSPISGHRSVSWYQQTPGQGLQFLFEYFSETQRNKGNFPGRFSGRQFSNSRSEMNVSTLELGDSALYLCASSPGVSGANVLTFGAGSRLTVL.